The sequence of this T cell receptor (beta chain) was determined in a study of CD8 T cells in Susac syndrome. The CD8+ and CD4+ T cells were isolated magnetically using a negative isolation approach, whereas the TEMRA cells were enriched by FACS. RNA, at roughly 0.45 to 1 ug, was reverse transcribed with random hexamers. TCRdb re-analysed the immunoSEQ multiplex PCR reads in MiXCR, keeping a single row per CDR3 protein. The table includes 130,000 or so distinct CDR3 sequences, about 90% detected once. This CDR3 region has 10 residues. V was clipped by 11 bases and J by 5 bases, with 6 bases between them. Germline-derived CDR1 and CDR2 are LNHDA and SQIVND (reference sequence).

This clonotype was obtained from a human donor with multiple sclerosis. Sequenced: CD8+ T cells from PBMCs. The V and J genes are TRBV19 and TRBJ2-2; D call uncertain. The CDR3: CAVWTGELFF. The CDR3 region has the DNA TGTGCCGTTTGGACCGGGGAGCTGTTTTTT.